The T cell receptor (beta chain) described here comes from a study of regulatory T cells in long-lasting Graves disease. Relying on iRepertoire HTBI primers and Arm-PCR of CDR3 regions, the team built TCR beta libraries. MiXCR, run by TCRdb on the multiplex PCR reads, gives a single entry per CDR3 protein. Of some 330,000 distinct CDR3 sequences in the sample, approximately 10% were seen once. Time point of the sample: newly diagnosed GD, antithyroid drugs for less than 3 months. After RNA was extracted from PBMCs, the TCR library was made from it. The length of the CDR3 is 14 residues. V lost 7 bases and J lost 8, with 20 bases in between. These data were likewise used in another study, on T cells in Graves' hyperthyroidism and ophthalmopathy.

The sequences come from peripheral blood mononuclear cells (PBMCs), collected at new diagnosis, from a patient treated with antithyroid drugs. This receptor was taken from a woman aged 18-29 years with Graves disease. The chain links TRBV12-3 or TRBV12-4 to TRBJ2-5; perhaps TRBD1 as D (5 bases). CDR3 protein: CASTPGGSQGTQYF. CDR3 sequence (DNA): TGTGCCAGCACCCCCGGCGGATCCCAGGGAACCCAGTACTTC.